These T cell receptor beta chains were read from a single sample in a study of T cells in tuberculosis. Profiled with immunoSEQ multiplex PCR; TCRdb holds only in-frame clones, not every one. The sample yields some 40,000 clones, 95% seen once. Material for sequencing was PBMCs. All receptors derive from a donor aged 10 to 29 with latent tuberculosis or without tuberculosis infection. The CDR3 runs from the conserved cysteine through the conserved F or W. D genes are given only for firm matches. A clone size is listed for some rows: how often the clone was seen (once, few, many), or a class if it is expanded.

>TRBJ1-1|TRBV19|NA|NA
CASSQDRKTEAFF
TGTGCCAGTAGTCAGGACAGAAAGACTGAAGCTTTCTTT
>TRBJ2-3|TRBV28|TRBD2|NA
CASRWTSGGRDTQYF
TGTGCCAGCAGGTGGACTAGCGGGGGGAGAGATACGCAGTATTTT
>TRBJ1-1|TRBV10-3|NA|NA
CAISESTGKGEAFF
TGTGCCATCAGTGAGTCGACCGGGAAAGGGGAAGCTTTCTTT
>TRBJ1-3|TRBV5-1|NA|NA
CASRKGGGNTIYF
TGCGCCAGCCGTAAGGGAGGCGGAAACACCATATATTTT
>TRBJ1-5|TRBV5-1|NA|NA
CASSLGQSNQPQHF
TGCGCCAGCAGCTTAGGACAAAGCAATCAGCCCCAGCATTTT
>TRBJ1-2|TRBV2|TRBD1|once
CASSVGTGNYGYTF
TGTGCCAGCAGTGTCGGGACAGGCAACTATGGCTACACCTTC
>TRBJ1-2|TRBV28|NA|NA
CASSFSQNYGYTF
TGTGCCAGCAGTTTTAGCCAGAACTATGGCTACACCTTC
>TRBJ1-1|TRBV5-4|NA|NA
CASSSPGSGDTEAFF
TGTGCCAGCAGCTCGCCGGGCTCGGGAGACACTGAAGCTTTCTTT
>TRBJ2-3|TRBV6-6|TRBD2|NA
CALVPSGDITDTQYF
TGTGCCCTTGTACCTAGCGGGGACATCACAGATACGCAGTATTTT
>TRBJ1-1|TRBV18|TRBD1|NA
CASSPPGTGEGTEAFF
TGTGCCAGCTCACCACCCGGGACAGGGGAAGGCACTGAAGCTTTCTTT
>TRBJ2-1|TRBV11-3|TRBD1|NA
CASSPGGTLQGGQFF
TGTGCCAGCAGCCCAGGGGGTACACTCCAAGGGGGGCAGTTCTTC
>TRBJ2-1|TRBV28|NA|once
CASSLPESSVTYNEQFF
TGTGCCAGCAGCTTACCGGAATCTAGCGTAACCTACAATGAGCAGTTCTTC
>TRBJ2-5|TRBV9|TRBD2|NA
CASSPGGSQETQYF
TGTGCCAGCAGTCCGGGGGGGTCCCAAGAGACCCAGTACTTC
>TRBJ2-6|TRBV10-3|TRBD1|NA
CAISQRDRGVAGANVLTF
TGTGCCATCAGTCAACGGGACAGGGGGGTTGCGGGGGCCAACGTCCTGACTTTC
>TRBJ2-7|TRBV11-2|TRBD2|NA
CASSYLAGTSYEQYF
TGTGCCAGCAGCTACCTAGCGGGGACGTCCTACGAGCAGTACTTC
>TRBJ1-4|TRBV9|NA|NA
CASSVLGGVNEKLFF
TGTGCCAGCAGCGTTCTAGGGGGAGTTAATGAAAAACTGTTTTTT
>TRBJ1-1|TRBV27|NA|NA
CASSLSGDTEAFF
TGTGCCAGCAGTTTATCTGGGGACACGGAAGCTTTCTTT
>TRBJ2-2|TRBV10-3|NA|NA
CATSHPAGNTGELFF
TGTGCCACCTCCCACCCTGCGGGTAACACCGGGGAGCTGTTTTTT
>TRBJ1-2|TRBV27|TRBD1|NA
CASSLSPTGGIYGYTF
TGTGCCAGCAGTTTATCGCCAACAGGGGGCATCTATGGCTACACCTTC
>TRBJ1-1|TRBV9|NA|NA
CASSAGGEGPRSRAFF
TGTGCCAGCAGCGCCGGAGGGGAGGGTCCGCGCTCACGGGCTTTCTTT
>TRBJ2-3|TRBV29-1|TRBD2|NA
CSVEDVFAGGTDTQYF
TGCAGCGTTGAAGATGTTTTCGCGGGGGGGACAGATACGCAGTATTTT
>TRBJ2-3|TRBV5-1|TRBD2|NA
CASSLEGGGALDTQYF
TGCGCCAGCAGCTTGGAAGGCGGGGGGGCCTTGGATACGCAGTATTTT
>TRBJ1-1|TRBV6-6|TRBD1|NA
CASSYMTGTANTEAFF
TGTGCCAGCAGTTACATGACCGGGACAGCAAACACTGAAGCTTTCTTT
>TRBJ1-1|TRBV18|TRBD1|NA
CASSRDRGRAHTEAFF
TGTGCCAGCTCGCGGGACAGGGGCCGGGCCCACACTGAAGCTTTCTTT
>TRBJ2-3|TRBV5-8|NA|NA
CASSLASTDTQYF
TGTGCCAGCAGCTTGGCTAGCACAGATACGCAGTATTTT
>TRBJ1-6|TRBV18|TRBD1|NA
CASSPMGQGNSPLHF
TGTGCCAGCTCACCGATGGGACAGGGGAATTCACCCCTCCACTTT
>TRBJ2-1|TRBV4-3|TRBD2|NA
CASSQESAGGGNEQFF
TGCGCCAGCAGCCAAGAGTCAGCGGGGGGCGGCAATGAGCAGTTCTTC
>TRBJ1-6|TRBV11-2|TRBD1|NA
CASSFLTRGQGGNSPLHF
TGTGCCAGCAGCTTCTTAACACGGGGACAGGGAGGTAATTCACCCCTCCACTTT
>TRBJ2-1|TRBV7-2|TRBD2|NA
CASRSGTEDNEQFF
TGTGCCAGCAGAAGCGGGACTGAAGACAATGAGCAGTTCTTC
>TRBJ1-1|TRBV28|NA|NA
CASSLERGGTEAFF
TGTGCCAGCAGTTTGGAAAGGGGTGGGACTGAAGCTTTCTTT
>TRBJ1-2|TRBV5-5|NA|NA
CASSLTGSYGYTF
TGTGCCAGCAGCTTGACAGGATCCTATGGCTACACCTTC
>TRBJ2-7|TRBV27|TRBD2|NA
CASSLFASGASYEQYF
TGTGCCAGCAGTTTATTTGCTAGCGGGGCCTCCTACGAGCAGTACTTC
>TRBJ2-7|TRBV10-3|NA|NA
CAISGTVTAYEQYF
TGTGCCATCAGTGGCACAGTTACGGCCTACGAGCAGTACTTC
>TRBJ1-6|TRBV10-3|NA|NA
CASREDKNYNSPLHF
TGTGCCTCCAGGGAGGACAAGAACTATAATTCACCCCTCCACTTT
>TRBJ1-3|TRBV18|TRBD1|NA
CASSPLQGAQYAGNTIYF
TGTGCCAGCTCACCACTACAGGGGGCCCAATATGCTGGAAACACCATATATTTT
>TRBJ1-1|TRBV7-2|NA|NA
CASSFITAEAFF
TGTGCCAGCAGCTTCATCACAGCTGAAGCTTTCTTT
>TRBJ1-6|TRBV27|TRBD1|NA
CASGQLGTGGNSPLHF
TGTGCCAGCGGTCAGTTAGGGACAGGGGGCAACTCACCCCTCCACTTT
>TRBJ1-1|TRBV19|NA|NA
CASSIDPAPPRGNTEAFF
TGTGCCAGTAGTATAGATCCGGCCCCCCCTCGGGGTAACACTGAAGCTTTCTTT
>TRBJ2-6|TRBV27|TRBD1|NA
CASSRDRSGANVLTF
TGTGCCAGCAGTCGGGACAGATCTGGGGCCAACGTCCTGACTTTC
>TRBJ2-7|TRBV5-1|NA|NA
CASSLDRSYEQYF
TGCGCCAGCAGCCTGGACAGATCCTACGAGCAGTACTTC
>TRBJ2-7|TRBV6-5|NA|NA
CASTPDRNYEQYF
TGTGCCAGCACCCCTGACAGGAACTACGAGCAGTACTTC
>TRBJ1-2|TRBV27|TRBD1|NA
CASSPGGQATDYGYTF
TGTGCCAGCAGTCCTGGGGGACAGGCGACGGACTATGGCTACACCTTC
>TRBJ1-2|TRBV6-5|NA|few
CASSSTVYGYTF
TGTGCCAGCAGTTCTACGGTATATGGCTACACCTTC
>TRBJ2-7|TRBV25-1|NA|few
CASSELKGNEQYF
TGTGCCAGCAGTGAACTTAAGGGGAACGAGCAGTACTTC
>TRBJ2-3|TRBV25-1|TRBD2|NA
CASKTGTSGSTDTQYF
TGTGCCAGCAAGACCGGGACTAGCGGGAGCACAGATACGCAGTATTTT
>TRBJ1-1|TRBV28|NA|NA
CASSPRGARGNTEAFF
TGTGCCAGCAGTCCCCGGGGGGCCCGAGGGAACACTGAAGCTTTCTTT
>TRBJ2-1|TRBV5-6|NA|once
CASSFLGLYNEQFF
TGTGCCAGCAGCTTTCTGGGACTCTACAATGAGCAGTTCTTC
>TRBJ1-5|TRBV28|NA|few
CASSSLQFVSNQPQHF
TGTGCCAGCAGTTCTCTACAGTTCGTTAGCAATCAGCCCCAGCATTTT
>TRBJ2-1|TRBV5-5|TRBD1|NA
CASSTWDRGRNEQFF
TGTGCCAGCAGCACCTGGGACAGGGGTCGGAATGAGCAGTTCTTC
>TRBJ2-7|TRBV19|TRBD2|NA
CASSAPLAASYEQYF
TGTGCCAGTAGTGCTCCACTAGCGGCCTCCTACGAGCAGTACTTC
>TRBJ2-7|TRBV7-9|NA|NA
CASSRHDQGPYEQYF
TGTGCCAGCAGTCGACATGACCAGGGGCCCTACGAGCAGTACTTC
>TRBJ2-5|TRBV5-1|TRBD1|NA
CASSLSSGTVQETQYF
TGCGCCAGCAGCCTGAGCTCCGGGACAGTTCAAGAGACCCAGTACTTC
>TRBJ2-1|TRBV2|TRBD2|NA
CAGKAGLRNEQFF
TGTGCCGGAAAAGCGGGGTTAAGGAATGAGCAGTTCTTC
>TRBJ1-6|TRBV27|TRBD1|NA
CASSTGQKNSPLHF
TGTGCCAGCAGTACGGGACAGAAGAATTCACCCCTCCACTTT
>TRBJ2-3|TRBV15|NA|NA
CATSGLRGWESTDTQYF
TGTGCCACCAGCGGACTTCGGGGGTGGGAAAGCACAGATACGCAGTATTTT
>TRBJ2-1|TRBV2|TRBD2|NA
CASRRLGLAGKYEQFF
TGTGCCAGCAGGAGACTAGGACTAGCGGGTAAGTATGAGCAGTTCTTC
>TRBJ2-2|TRBV6-5|TRBD1|NA
CASGTGGFPGELFF
TGTGCCAGCGGGACAGGGGGCTTCCCCGGGGAGCTGTTTTTT
>TRBJ1-2|TRBV19|NA|NA
CASSSGPWGGVYGYTF
TGTGCCAGTAGTTCGGGCCCGTGGGGGGGCGTCTATGGCTACACCTTC
>TRBJ2-3|TRBV6-4|TRBD2|NA
CASSELAGDRSTQYF
TGTGCCAGCAGTGAACTAGCGGGGGATCGGTCTACGCAGTATTTT
>TRBJ2-3|TRBV27|TRBD2|NA
CASSFTGGGIFTDTQYF
TGTGCCAGCAGTTTCACCGGGGGGGGGATTTTTACAGATACGCAGTATTTT